This T cell receptor beta chain is from a study of blood T cells in healthy people across ages. Whole-study results and caveats: Compared with aged donors, long-lived donors showed fewer expanded clones, suggesting selection.

Together with a sample-barcoded 5' primer, a J-beta primer mix was included in a second PCR lasting about 7 to 11 cycles. TCRdb reanalysed the 5' RACE reads using MiXCR and keeps one entry per CDR3 protein. This table has about 500,000 distinct CDR3 sequences, nearly 25% appearing once. Concerning this clonotype itself: Its specificity is unknown. At one boundary the junction diverges from the germline segment, which might be a read error.

In terms of origin and age, donors were healthy Caucasian individuals from Russia aged about 6 to 90. Another study also made use of these data, one on T cells of mothers and their children. Turning to that study: The authors added sample barcodes and 2-4 random nucleotides using the M1S primer of the second PCR. Overlap measured in related mother-child pairs was slightly, non-significantly higher than in unrelated pairs.

The TCR was taken from a boy aged 5 to 17 in good health. The specimen was blood.

CDR3 in amino acids: CATSSRGTETQYF. In DNA form, the CDR3 reads TGTGCCACCAGTAGCAGAGGCACAGAGACCCAGTACTTC. This chain links TRBV28 with TRBJ2-5, with D uncertain. Germline V gives CDR1 MDHEN, CDR2 SYDVKM. The CDR3 runs to 13 residues.